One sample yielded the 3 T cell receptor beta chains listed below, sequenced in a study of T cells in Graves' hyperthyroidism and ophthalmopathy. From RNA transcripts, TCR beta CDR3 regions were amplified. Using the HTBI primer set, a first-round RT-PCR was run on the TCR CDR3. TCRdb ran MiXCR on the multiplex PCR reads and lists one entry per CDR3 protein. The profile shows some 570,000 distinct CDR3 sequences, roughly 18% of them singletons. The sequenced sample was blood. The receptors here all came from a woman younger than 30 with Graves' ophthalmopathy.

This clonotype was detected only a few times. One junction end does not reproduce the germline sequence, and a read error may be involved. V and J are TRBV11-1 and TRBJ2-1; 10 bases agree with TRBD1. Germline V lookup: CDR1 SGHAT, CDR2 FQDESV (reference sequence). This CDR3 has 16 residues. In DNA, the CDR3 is TGTGCCAGCAGCCAAGTTGACAGGGGGCTCTACGATGAGCAGTTCTTC. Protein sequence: CASSQVDRGLYDEQFF.

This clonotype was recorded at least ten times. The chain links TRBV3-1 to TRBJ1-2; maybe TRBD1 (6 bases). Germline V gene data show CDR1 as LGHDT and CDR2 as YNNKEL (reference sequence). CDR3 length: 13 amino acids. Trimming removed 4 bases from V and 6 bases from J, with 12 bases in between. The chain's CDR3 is CASSLSTGNGYTF. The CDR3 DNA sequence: TGTGCCAGCAGCCTCTCGACAGGTAATGGCTACACCTTC.

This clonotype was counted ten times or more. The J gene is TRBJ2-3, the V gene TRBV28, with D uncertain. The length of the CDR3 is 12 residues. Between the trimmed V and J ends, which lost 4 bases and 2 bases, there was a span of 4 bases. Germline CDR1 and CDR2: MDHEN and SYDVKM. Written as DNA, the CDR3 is TGTGCCAGCAGTTCGCTCACAGATACGCAGTATTTT. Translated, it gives CASSSLTDTQYF.